One TCR beta chain is described in this entry. This clonotype was observed a single time. Its cognate antigen has yet to be identified. The junction shows a germline mismatch at one end, possibly a read error. The record originates from a study of T cells in Graves' hyperthyroidism and ophthalmopathy (dated by TCRdb to about 2019). With respect to the entire study: To identify distinguishing TCR V-J signatures, a discovery cohort of around 100 patients was used, comprising 43 with Graves' ophthalmopathy and some 57 with stable Graves' hyperthyroidism. The 85 to 100 discovery patients were randomly split 7:3 into training and test sets. The paper reports TCR Vbeta CDR3 sequencing of over 130 peripheral blood samples: over 40 ophthalmopathy, approximately 74 hyperthyroidism and approximately 17 progressor patients. Prospective prediction of ophthalmopathy was tested in an independent validation cohort consisting of some 19 hyperthyroidism patients and some 15 patients who later progressed to ophthalmopathy. Once sampling was done, hyperthyroidism patients were given methimazole at a starting dose of 30 mg daily, whereas ophthalmopathy patients were given high-dose intravenous methylprednisolone. In addition, the study compared T-cell repertoires in thyroid tissue and in blood from six Graves' hyperthyroidism patients. Points the paper makes about the study in general: Sample size was not statistically predetermined, and blinding of investigators to group allocation was not performed. In cross-validation, a model built on a 13 V-J signature told ophthalmopathy apart from stable hyperthyroidism with approximately 90% sensitivity and approximately 81% specificity, and in testing the same model reached 80%/75%. Most expanded thyroid clonotypes (frequency above 0.001) were also found in blood, which suggests that blood repertoires may mirror thyroid immune responses. In validation, progression to ophthalmopathy was predicted by the model with around 71% sensitivity and roughly 76% specificity, a median of roughly 6 months before onset.

A patient counted as having stable Graves' hyperthyroidism if no progression to ophthalmopathy occurred over 18 months of follow-up. Hyperthyroidism patients were newly diagnosed, had a disease duration of under 2 months, and were aged 18 to 65 years. The study excluded patients with uncontrolled infections, other autoimmune diseases, pregnancy or lactation. Diagnoses relied on clinical symptoms, serum thyroxine and TRAb, thyroid ultrasound and orbital computed tomography. Total RNA was extracted using Trizol reagent, and RNA quality was assessed on an Agilent 2100 Bioanalyzer. In the germline V gene (reference sequence), CDR1 corresponds to WNHNN and CDR2 to SYGVQD. The CDR3 covers 14 residues, taking in both the cysteine and the phenylalanine. Of the read, only the CDR3 DNA is kept; its 42 bases are in frame from base 1. TCR beta CDR3 regions were amplified from RNA transcripts. The TCR CDR3 was subjected to a first round of RT-PCR using the HTBI primer set and the Qiagen OneStep RT-PCR kit. Libraries were constructed in a second round of multiplex PCR, after which size selection and purification were carried out. Paired-end sequencing of the libraries was performed with 100 bp reads on an Illumina HiSeq2000. In the original analysis: Raw data were processed with SOAPnuke, discarding reads with adapters, uncalled bases, mean Phred below 15, or no exact constant-primer or identifier match. COPE v1.2.5 was used to merge the high-quality paired reads, and each unique nucleotide sequence was defined as a clonotype. MiTCR v1.1 was used to align clonotypes to the IMGT TRBV, TRBD and TRBJ reference segments. The analysis was restricted to V-J combinations with a frequency above 0.0001, which together covered over 99% of the repertoires. The TCS score was defined as F50 (clonal expansion) divided by E x V (chaos), with BLOSUM62-based TCRdist calculated between CDR3 peptides within each V-J. Welch's t-statistics and random forest reduced 500 to 550 V-J features to 10 to 15, which were used in a naive Bayes classifier (R e1071). The similarity between thyroid and blood repertoires was quantified using the Morisita-Horn index. TCRdb trimmed the raw reads at Q25, called clones with MiXCR and kept productive beta chains. Rows are combined by CDR3 protein, so each entry shows the most common genes and DNA. TCRdb assigned the V and J calls; the authors' analysis was not used. The sample table contains 450,000 to 700,000 distinct CDR3 sequences; only one count was recorded for about 45% of them. The ten biggest clones cover 7.5% to 8.5% of the sample.

The sequence is built from TRBV10-1 and TRBJ2-2, with 10 bases in between that match TRBD2. Sequenced sample: peripheral blood or thyroid tissue (not recorded which). The clonotype comes from a young woman with Graves' hyperthyroidism. For the CDR3, the sequence is CASSPRTSGGGLFF. The nucleotides read TGTGCCAGCAGCCCCCGGACTAGCGGCGGGGGGCTGTTTTTT.